This TCR beta chain comes out of a study of T cell repertoires in cytomegalovirus infection. TCRdb called the reads again in MiXCR, with one record for every CDR3 protein. Among hundreds of thousands of distinct CDR3 sequences listed, about 33% were seen once. Study-wide findings and caveats: Dominating the ex vivo response were TCR beta clonotypes that were CMV-specific and HLA-C-restricted.

About this clonotype itself: Its cognate antigen is unknown.

Losses at the gene ends were 6 bases for V and 0 bases for J; bases not matched to a gene: 7. The CDR3 is 15 residues long. V and J are TRBV12-3 or TRBV12-4 and TRBJ1-1; 7 nucleotides match TRBD1. The sequences come from cultured CD8+ T cells from PBMCs, collected from culture after CMV antigen stimulation. The receptor was derived from a human donor in good health (CMV status not recorded). Some clones in this sample may be carry-over from other donors' samples. The CDR3 DNA reads TGTGCCAGCAGACGGACAGGAGCCATGAACACTGAAGCTTTCTTT. Protein product: CASRRTGAMNTEAFF.